The rows below give T cell receptor beta chains drawn from one sample of a study of identical twins. TCRdb used MiXCR to reprocess the 5' RACE reads, holding one entry per CDR3 protein. The repertoire holds fewer than 650,000 distinct CDR3 sequences, roughly 6.6% seen once, with roughly 1.6% in the top ten. The data also belong to a second study, concerning yellow fever vaccine responses in identical twins.

Specimen: PBMCs. All receptors derive from a woman younger than 30 in good health. Both conserved end residues are part of each CDR3. Fields, in order: D gene, clone size, J gene, V gene, CDR3 DNA, CDR3 protein. A D gene is named only where the DNA matches it firmly. Expanded clones get a size class; other rows say once, few or many, or leave the size out.

TRBD1	few	TRBJ1-1	TRBV12-3/TRBV12-4	TGTGCCAGCACCAGCCCGACAGGGGCCTTTAAAGCTTTCTTT	CASTSPTGAFKAFF
TRBD1	many	TRBJ2-5	TRBV10-3	TGTGCCATCAGTGAGTCATGGACAGGGAGAGAGACCCAGTACTTC	CAISESWTGRETQYF
TRBD2	many	TRBJ2-3	TRBV4-1	TGCGCCAGCAGCCAAGATTTCACTAGCGGGACCACAGATACGCAGTATTTT	CASSQDFTSGTTDTQYF
TRBD1	many	TRBJ2-3	TRBV4-1	TGCGCCAGCAGCCGCGGACAGGGCCCAGATACGCAGTATTTT	CASSRGQGPDTQYF
TRBD2	.	TRBJ2-2	TRBV28	TGTGCCAGCAGTTTAGACGCGGCGGGAGCAACCGGGGAGCTGTTTTTT	CASSLDAAGATGELFF
TRBD2	.	TRBJ2-3	TRBV20-1	TGCAGTGCTCAAATACTAGCGGGAGCTTCAGATACGCAGTATTTT	CSAQILAGASDTQYF
TRBD2	.	TRBJ2-1	TRBV7-3	TGTGCCAGCAGCTTAAGCCCGGGACTAGCGGCCAATGAGCAGTTCTTC	CASSLSPGLAANEQFF
.	many	TRBJ2-1	TRBV20-1	TGCAGTGCCCGCCGTGATTGGGTTTACAATGAGCAGTTCTTC	CSARRDWVYNEQFF
.	.	TRBJ2-6	TRBV6-5	TGTGCCAGCAGTTATAACCCTCCTGGGGCCAACGTCCTGACTTTC	CASSYNPPGANVLTF
TRBD1	many	TRBJ1-2	TRBV20-1	TGCAGTGCTACGGACAGGGAGGTTACCTTC	CSATDREVTF
TRBD1	few	TRBJ1-3	TRBV28	TGTGCCAGCAGTTCCCCCGGGGACAGCCGCTCTGGAAACACCATATATTTT	CASSSPGDSRSGNTIYF
.	many	TRBJ1-1	TRBV29-1	TGCAGCGTTGAGCAGGCAGGGACGAACACTGAAGCTTTCTTT	CSVEQAGTNTEAFF
TRBD1	few	TRBJ1-2	TRBV7-6	TGTGCCAGCAGCTTTTATGCGGGTAATGACAGGGCCAACTATGGCTACACCTTC	CASSFYAGNDRANYGYTF
.	many	TRBJ1-1	TRBV12-5	TGTGCTAGTGGTTTGGCCCGTGGGGCAGTATGGACTGAAGCTTTCTTT	CASGLARGAVWTEAFF
TRBD2	.	TRBJ2-1	TRBV9	TGTGCCAGCAGCGCTAGCGGGAGGGCTATCGATGAGCAGTTCTTC	CASSASGRAIDEQFF
.	.	TRBJ1-1	TRBV18	TGTGCCAGCTCACCTTGGCAGGGTGAAGCTTTCTTT	CASSPWQGEAFF
TRBD1	many	TRBJ2-7	TRBV2	TGTGCCAGCAGCGATGAGCAGGGGGCGTCGTACGAGCAGTACTTC	CASSDEQGASYEQYF
TRBD1	once	TRBJ2-7	TRBV27	TGTGCCAGCAGCCAGGGATCAGGGGGCTACGAGCAGTACTTC	CASSQGSGGYEQYF
.	.	TRBJ1-2	TRBV5-6	TGTGCCAGCAGCTTGTACGGGGGCCCCTATGACTATGGCTACACCTTC	CASSLYGGPYDYGYTF
.	.	TRBJ2-1	TRBV9	TGTGCCAGCAGCATTGCCGACAATGAGCAGTTCTTC	CASSIADNEQFF
.	many	TRBJ2-1	TRBV20-1	TGCAGTGCTAGCCGACAGGCCGATGAGCAGTTCTTC	CSASRQADEQFF
TRBD2	few	TRBJ2-3	TRBV28	TGTGCCAGCAGTTTTCCGGCGGGAGAGTCCACAGATACGCAGTATTTT	CASSFPAGESTDTQYF
.	.	TRBJ1-5	TRBV27	TGTGCCAGCAGGGGGGTAGGTCAGCCCCAGCATTTT	CASRGVGQPQHF
TRBD1	many	TRBJ2-5	TRBV10-1	TGCGCCAGCAGTGTGGGACAGGGGGGGACCCAGTACTTC	CASSVGQGGTQYF
TRBD1	few	TRBJ1-4	TRBV10-3	TGTGCCATCAGTGAAGACCGGGACAGGGGACTGAAAAAACTGTTTTTT	CAISEDRDRGLKKLFF
.	.	TRBJ1-3	TRBV6-1	TGTGCCAGCTTTTCGACGATGGATGGAAACACCATATATTTT	CASFSTMDGNTIYF
TRBD2	many	TRBJ2-3	TRBV12-3/TRBV12-4	TGTGCCAGCAGCCCTGTCCGAGCGGGATCTGGGGGAGATACGCAGTATTTT	CASSPVRAGSGGDTQYF
.	.	TRBJ2-1	TRBV27	TGTGCCAGCAGTTTATGGCAGGGTCTCTACAATGAGCAGTTCTTC	CASSLWQGLYNEQFF
TRBD2	many	TRBJ2-1	TRBV20-1	TGCAGTGCTAGTTGGAGCGGGAGGGTTTATGAGCAGTTCTTC	CSASWSGRVYEQFF
.	many	TRBJ2-1	TRBV5-1	TGCGCCAGCAGCTTGGGGACCGTATACAATGAGCAGTTCTTC	CASSLGTVYNEQFF
.	many	TRBJ1-2	TRBV6-5	TGTGCCAGCAGTTACTCGAATCAGGGCTATGGCTACACCTTC	CASSYSNQGYGYTF
TRBD1	many	TRBJ1-6	TRBV12-3/TRBV12-4	TGTGCCAGCACTCTAAGGTCGGAAGGGGGCCTGAATTCACCCCTCCACTTT	CASTLRSEGGLNSPLHF
.	few	TRBJ2-1	TRBV11-2	TGTGCCAGCAGCTTATCTGGTCTTTCCAATGAGCAGTTCTTC	CASSLSGLSNEQFF
.	many	TRBJ1-5	TRBV20-1	TGCAGTGCTAGTTTTCCCAATCAGCCCCAGCATTTT	CSASFPNQPQHF
.	few	TRBJ2-7	TRBV7-2	TGTGCCAGCAGCTTTACTCCCACCTACGAGCAGTACTTC	CASSFTPTYEQYF
TRBD2	many	TRBJ2-7	TRBV10-3	TGTGCCATCCCGAAACATACTAGCGGGAGAGGTTGGTACGAGCAGTACTTC	CAIPKHTSGRGWYEQYF
.	few	TRBJ2-1	TRBV5-1	TGCGCCAGCAGCTTGGCTGGCAGGGCCTACAATGAGCAGTTCTTC	CASSLAGRAYNEQFF
.	few	TRBJ2-7	TRBV3-1	TGTGCCAGCAGCCAAGCGGATTACGAGCAGTACTTC	CASSQADYEQYF
TRBD1	few	TRBJ1-6	TRBV28	TGTGCCAGCAGAACAGGGGTCTCACCCCTCCACTTT	CASRTGVSPLHF
.	many	TRBJ2-1	TRBV5-1	TGCGCCAGCAGATCTGACGGGGGGCCCTACAATGAGCAGTTCTTC	CASRSDGGPYNEQFF
TRBD1	few	TRBJ2-1	TRBV27	TGTGCCAGCAGTCCCTACACCGGGACAGACAATGAGCAGTTCTTC	CASSPYTGTDNEQFF
.	many	TRBJ1-4	TRBV5-1	TGCGCCAGCAGCCCGGGGTCCCCGGACGGTAATGAAAAACTGTTTTTT	CASSPGSPDGNEKLFF
.	many	TRBJ2-7	TRBV9	TGTGCCAGCAGCCCGGGTTTCTACGAGCAGTACTTC	CASSPGFYEQYF
.	many	TRBJ2-7	TRBV12-3/TRBV12-4	TGTGCCAGCAGCGACCGCGGTTGGGGCTCCTACGAGCAGTACTTC	CASSDRGWGSYEQYF
.	few	TRBJ2-3	TRBV7-6	TGTGCCAGCAGCTTATTGGTCTCTAGCACAGATACGCAGTATTTT	CASSLLVSSTDTQYF
TRBD1	many	TRBJ2-1	TRBV5-6	TGTGCCAGCAGCTCTGGGGACAGGTCCCCCGTCTCCTACAATGAGCAGTTCTTC	CASSSGDRSPVSYNEQFF
.	.	TRBJ2-1	TRBV29-1	TGCAGCGTTAATCGGGGCAATGAGCAGTTCTTC	CSVNRGNEQFF
TRBD1	few	TRBJ2-2	TRBV29-1	TGCAGCGCTGCAGGGGGAAGCACCGGGGAGCTGTTTTTT	CSAAGGSTGELFF
TRBD1	many	TRBJ1-2	TRBV11-1	TGTGCCAGCAGCTTGAAACAGGGGGCGGACTATGGCTACACCTTC	CASSLKQGADYGYTF
TRBD1	few	TRBJ2-1	TRBV5-1	TGCGCCAGCATGGGACAGGGGATAAATGAGCAGTTCTTC	CASMGQGINEQFF
.	many	TRBJ2-1	TRBV4-1	TGCGCCAGCAGCCAGGAGGGGGGGATTATGTTCTTC	CASSQEGGIMFF
.	few	TRBJ2-5	TRBV7-9	TGTGCCAGCAGCCGGGGAAGTAGCAGCCAAGAGACCCAGTACTTC	CASSRGSSSQETQYF
.	many	TRBJ1-2	TRBV5-1	TGCGCCAGCAGCTTGGCCCGGGCAGACTATGGCTACACCTTC	CASSLARADYGYTF
.	few	TRBJ2-1	TRBV10-3	TGTGCCATCAGTGAGTCTCACGGGTTTGAGCAGTTCTTC	CAISESHGFEQFF
.	few	TRBJ2-3	TRBV3-1	TGTGCCAGCAGCCAAGATCGTGTCAGGGTCACAGATACGCAGTATTTT	CASSQDRVRVTDTQYF
.	few	TRBJ1-4	TRBV2	TGTGCCAGCAGTGAAGACCGAGGAGCTAATGAAAAACTGTTTTTT	CASSEDRGANEKLFF